This T cell receptor beta chain appears in the sequencing data of a study of early T cells in non-severe SARS-CoV-2 infection. The sample holds a few counts of this clonotype. The V and J ends lost 3 bases and 7 bases respectively, with 13 bases between them. Per the germline V gene, CDR1 is MNHEY and CDR2 is SMNVEV (reference sequence). This CDR3 has 15 residues. TCRdb called the 5' RACE reads again in MiXCR, with one record for every CDR3 protein. The table lists roughly 53,000 distinct CDR3 sequences, 7.5% to 9.5% of them singletons, with approximately 4% in the top ten. The sample in question was whole blood, obtained at baseline. The TCR sequence derives from an adult who was a healthcare worker with PCR-confirmed SARS-CoV-2 infection or an uninfected control (not recorded which). The chain combines TRBV27 with TRBJ1-6; D uncertain. The CDR3 nucleotides read TGTGCCAGCAGTTTGGGCGGTTATTGGAATTCACCCCTCCACTTT. It codes for CASSLGGYWNSPLHF.